One sample yielded the 4 T cell receptor beta chains listed below, sequenced in a study of sequential checkpoint blockade in melanoma. Documented treatment: randomized to nivolumab then ipilimumab (arm A) or the reverse (arm B). Sequenced by immunoSEQ multiplex PCR; TCRdb stores in-frame clones only, minus some. The table lists around 3,800 clones, under 75% of them singletons. The material was CD8+ T cells sorted from blood (inferred from file names), obtained from a patient given nivolumab and ipilimumab in sequence. These receptors originate from a human donor with melanoma.

The chain has TRBV8-2 and TRBJ2-6; the D segment call TRBD2 is taken from the table without a DNA check. TRBV8-2 is a pseudogene segment. CDR3 length equals 17 residues. CDR3 DNA: TGTGGCAGCTGGAGCAAGATAACACAAAGTCGGGCCAACGTCCTGACTTTC. It translates to CGSWSKITQSRANVLTF.

This clone was counted only a few times. The chain joins TRBV4-3 to TRBJ1-4, with D perhaps matching TRBD1 (6 bases). The CDR3 has 16 residues. Trimming shortened V by 0 bases and J by 4 bases, and 12 bases separated the two germline ends. CDR1 LGHNA and CDR2 YSLEER come from the germline V gene. The CDR3: CASSQDRQVLNEKLFF. As DNA, the CDR3 is TGCGCCAGCAGCCAAGACCGACAGGTCCTTAATGAAAAACTGTTTTTT.

This chain uses TRBV11-2 with TRBJ2-5; the D gene is possibly TRBD2 (6 bases). The germline CDR1 and CDR2 sequences are SGHAT and FQNNGV. The CDR3 is 18 residues long. V was cut by 1 base and J by 5 bases, with 23 bases left in between. The CDR3: CASSLGPWGGGRTETQYF. DNA of the CDR3: TGTGCCAGCAGCTTAGGCCCCTGGGGAGGTGGGCGTACGGAGACCCAGTACTTC. Using reference TRBV11-2 and TRBJ2-5 for the parts outside the CDR3, the full variable domain is EAGVAQSPRYKIIEKRQSVAFWCNPISGHATLYWYQQILGQGPKLLIQFQNNGVVDDSQLPKDRFSAERLKGVDSTLKIQPAKLEDSAVYLCASSLGPWGGGRTETQYFGPGTRLLVL.

V usage is TRBV29-1 and J usage is TRBJ1-1; 7 bases line up with TRBD1. V shed 7 bases, J shed 11 bases, and the junction held 19 bases outside the gene matches. This CDR3 has 14 amino acids. In germline, CDR1 is SQVTM, CDR2 ANQGSEA. The CDR3 sequence: CSADGSAGGGPAFF. In DNA form, the CDR3 reads TGCAGCGCCGATGGTTCGGCAGGGGGAGGTCCGGCTTTCTTT.